The subject of this entry is one T cell receptor (beta chain). Original analysis: Amplifying reference gene primers gave estimates of nucleated cell counts. Method: immunoSEQ multiplex PCR; TCRdb's copy keeps in-frame clones and lacks some. D and trimming come from the DNA, and the V and J calls and clone size come from that table. Among 120,000 or so clones listed, around 80% were seen once. V gave up 3 bases and J gave up 3 bases, with 8 bases separating them. CDR3 size: 13 residues. Germline V gene lookup returns CDR1 MNHEY and CDR2 SMNVEV (reference sequence). These data originate in a study of blood T cell repertoires in COVID-19. Overall study context: Italy, Spain and the United States were the sources of the convalescent and acute COVID-19 samples. Sources were T cells, B-cell-depleted T cells, or PBMCs; the material itself was cDNA or gDNA.

The rearrangement uses TRBV27 and TRBJ1-2; D is ambiguous. The sequenced sample consisted of peripheral blood. The origin of this receptor is a man in his forties with active or convalescent COVID-19. The CDR3 DNA follows: TGTGCCAGCAGTTTTAGCGGATACTATGGCTACACCTTC. This codes for CASSFSGYYGYTF.